A selection of T cell receptor beta chains follows, all from one sample in a study of T cells in localized non-small cell lung cancer. Profiling relied on immunoSEQ multiplex PCR, and the TCRdb table lists in-frame clones only, not all of them. The sample includes 45,000 to 55,000 clones, roughly 80% seen only once; the top ten take approximately 16%. The input for sequencing was peripheral blood, taken before any cancer treatment. All receptors come from a man between 35 and 75 years old with stage I squamous cell lung carcinoma. CDR3s include the opening cysteine and the closing phenylalanine or tryptophan. Each record gives: D gene, V gene, J gene, clone size, CDR3 protein, CDR3 DNA. A D gene is named only where the DNA matches it firmly. Clone size appears in some rows only: once, few, many, or a class for an expanded clone.

>NA|TRBV2|TRBJ1-1|NA
CASSVRVNTEAFF
TGTGCCAGCAGTGTCAGGGTGAACACTGAAGCTTTCTTT
>TRBD1|TRBV7-9|TRBJ1-3|NA
CASSETGAGNTIYF
TGTGCCAGCAGCGAAACAGGGGCTGGAAACACCATATATTTT
>NA|TRBV18|TRBJ1-2|NA
CASSPPSLRGSNYGYTF
TGTGCCAGCTCACCACCGAGTCTCAGGGGCTCAAACTATGGCTACACCTTC
>TRBD1|TRBV6-5|TRBJ1-1|NA
CASTGTEGTEAFF
TGTGCCAGCACAGGGACAGAGGGGACTGAAGCTTTCTTT
>TRBD1|TRBV7-2|TRBJ1-1|NA
CASSSTTGITEAFF
TGTGCCAGCAGTTCCACGACAGGGATCACTGAAGCTTTCTTT
>TRBD1|TRBV28|TRBJ1-6|NA
CASSSPGQGGSPLHF
TGTGCCAGCAGTAGCCCAGGACAGGGAGGCTCACCCCTCCACTTT
>NA|TRBV15|TRBJ2-7|NA
CATSRRRDGYEQYF
TGTGCCACCAGCCGCCGTAGGGACGGCTACGAGCAGTACTTC
>NA|TRBV7-9|TRBJ2-7|NA
CASSAGTTAYEQYF
TGTGCCAGCAGCGCTGGGACAACAGCCTACGAGCAGTACTTC
>NA|TRBV30|TRBJ1-1|NA
CAWSVQGGETFF
TGTGCCTGGAGTGTACAGGGAGGGGAGACTTTCTTT
>NA|TRBV12-2|TRBJ1-3|NA
CASRLAWSPSGNTIYF
TGTGCAAGTCGCTTAGCGTGGTCCCCCTCTGGAAACACCATATATTTT
>TRBD2|TRBV7-8|TRBJ2-3|NA
CASSRLAGTRDTQYF
TGTGCCAGCAGCCGACTAGCGGGGACCCGGGATACGCAGTATTTT
>NA|TRBV6-5|TRBJ1-2|NA
CASSGGSIRGYTF
TGTGCCAGCTCTGGAGGGTCTATCCGGGGCTACACCTTC
>TRBD1|TRBV7-9|TRBJ2-1|NA
CASSTRDSKKIQQFF
TGTGCCAGCAGCACTCGGGACAGTAAGAAGATTCAGCAGTTCTTC
>NA|TRBV30|TRBJ1-5|few
CAWSAISGDQPQHF
TGTGCCTGGAGTGCAATCAGTGGGGATCAGCCCCAGCATTTT
>NA|TRBV28|TRBJ2-5|NA
CASSLWGGIQTQYF
TGTGCCAGCAGTTTATGGGGGGGCATCCAGACCCAGTACTTC
>TRBD2|TRBV5-1|TRBJ2-7|NA
CASSVTGGVRSYEQYF
TGCGCCAGCAGCGTGACCGGGGGGGTCCGCTCCTACGAGCAGTACTTC
>NA|TRBV18|TRBJ2-3|NA
CASSPRGADTQYF
TGTGCCAGCTCACCAAGGGGAGCAGATACGCAGTATTTT
>NA|TRBV30|TRBJ2-7|NA
CAWSVGGQKYF
TGTGCCTGGAGTGTAGGGGGTCAGAAGTACTTC
>NA|TRBV18|TRBJ1-2|NA
CASSPGADRDYGYTF
TGTGCCAGCTCACCAGGTGCAGACCGAGACTATGGCTACACCTTC
>NA|TRBV5-1|TRBJ2-7|NA
CASSPPGHRYEQYF
TGCGCCAGCAGCCCACCGGGACATCGGTACGAGCAGTACTTC